This T cell receptor beta chain was captured in a study of T cells in Graves' hyperthyroidism and ophthalmopathy. Looking at the study overall: Sampling of peripheral blood happened at initial diagnosis, prior to any treatment. Broader study findings: Blood also showed most of the thyroid clonotypes that were expanded above 0.001.

Amplification yielded TCR beta CDR3 regions, with RNA transcripts as the source. The primer set for the first-round RT-PCR of the TCR CDR3 was HTBI. TCRdb analysed the multiplex PCR reads with MiXCR anew, one entry per CDR3 protein. Of about 600,000 distinct CDR3 sequences in the sample, around 14% were seen once. The germline CDR1 and CDR2 sequences are LGHDT and YNNKEL (reference sequence). Trimming took off 4 bases at V and 0 bases at J, with 12 bases between the two ends. This CDR3 region has 15 residues. A NOSPECS grade of at least 4, a Clinical Activity Score of at least 3 and duration under 3 months were recorded in ophthalmopathy patients. This clonotype has a count of ten or more. Antigen specificity is unknown.

V gene TRBV3-1 combines with J gene TRBJ1-1; a possible D gene is TRBD1 (5 bases). The sequence derives from a woman aged 18-29 years with Graves' ophthalmopathy. What was sequenced was blood. The CDR3 loop reads CASSPGRGMNTEAFF. The DNA of the CDR3 is TGTGCCAGCAGCCCGGGACGAGGCATGAACACTGAAGCTTTCTTT.